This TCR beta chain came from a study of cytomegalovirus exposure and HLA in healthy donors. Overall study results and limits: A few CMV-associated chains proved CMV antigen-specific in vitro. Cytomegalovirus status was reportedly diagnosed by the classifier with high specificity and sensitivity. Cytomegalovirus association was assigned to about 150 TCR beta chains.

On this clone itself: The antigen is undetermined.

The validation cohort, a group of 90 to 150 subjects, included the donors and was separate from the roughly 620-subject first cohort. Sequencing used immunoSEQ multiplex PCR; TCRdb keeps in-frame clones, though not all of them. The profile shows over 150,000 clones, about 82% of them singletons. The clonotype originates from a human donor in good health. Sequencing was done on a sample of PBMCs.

CDR3 loop: CASSYSPGSDTGELFF. CDR3 sequence (DNA): TGTGCCAGCAGTTACTCTCCAGGGTCGGACACCGGGGAGCTGTTTTTT. The chain joins TRBV6-5 to TRBJ2-2, with TRBD1 as a possible D gene (5 bases). Germline V gene lookup returns CDR1 MNHEY and CDR2 SVGAGI. CDR3 size: 16 residues. V lost 0 bases and J lost 3, with 11 bases in between.